This T cell receptor beta chain originates from a study of cytomegalovirus exposure and HLA in healthy donors. Study results and limitations: Later, an analysis showed that TCR beta chains associated with HLA were more clonally expanded than others that were equally common.

This clone was observed a handful of times. Its antigen is unidentified. Per germline, CDR1 MNHNS and CDR2 SASEGT. The J segment lost 5 bases and the V segment lost 7 bases, leaving 10 bases of the junction unmatched. The CDR3 is 15 amino acids. With 60 Vbeta and 13 Jbeta primers, the PCR was carried out. Only in-frame clones appear in the TCRdb table, and some are missing; sequencing was by immunoSEQ multiplex PCR. Seen here are about 100,000 clones, less than 85% observed once, and the top ten hold around 20%. The sequence was collected from a woman aged 60-75 years in good health and CMV-seropositive. V is TRBV6-1 and J is TRBJ1-4; 7 nucleotides align to TRBD1. The sequencing input was PBMCs. CDR3 DNA: TGTGCCAGCACCACGACATCAGGGGGGAATGAAAAACTGTTTTTT. It codes for CASTTTSGGNEKLFF.